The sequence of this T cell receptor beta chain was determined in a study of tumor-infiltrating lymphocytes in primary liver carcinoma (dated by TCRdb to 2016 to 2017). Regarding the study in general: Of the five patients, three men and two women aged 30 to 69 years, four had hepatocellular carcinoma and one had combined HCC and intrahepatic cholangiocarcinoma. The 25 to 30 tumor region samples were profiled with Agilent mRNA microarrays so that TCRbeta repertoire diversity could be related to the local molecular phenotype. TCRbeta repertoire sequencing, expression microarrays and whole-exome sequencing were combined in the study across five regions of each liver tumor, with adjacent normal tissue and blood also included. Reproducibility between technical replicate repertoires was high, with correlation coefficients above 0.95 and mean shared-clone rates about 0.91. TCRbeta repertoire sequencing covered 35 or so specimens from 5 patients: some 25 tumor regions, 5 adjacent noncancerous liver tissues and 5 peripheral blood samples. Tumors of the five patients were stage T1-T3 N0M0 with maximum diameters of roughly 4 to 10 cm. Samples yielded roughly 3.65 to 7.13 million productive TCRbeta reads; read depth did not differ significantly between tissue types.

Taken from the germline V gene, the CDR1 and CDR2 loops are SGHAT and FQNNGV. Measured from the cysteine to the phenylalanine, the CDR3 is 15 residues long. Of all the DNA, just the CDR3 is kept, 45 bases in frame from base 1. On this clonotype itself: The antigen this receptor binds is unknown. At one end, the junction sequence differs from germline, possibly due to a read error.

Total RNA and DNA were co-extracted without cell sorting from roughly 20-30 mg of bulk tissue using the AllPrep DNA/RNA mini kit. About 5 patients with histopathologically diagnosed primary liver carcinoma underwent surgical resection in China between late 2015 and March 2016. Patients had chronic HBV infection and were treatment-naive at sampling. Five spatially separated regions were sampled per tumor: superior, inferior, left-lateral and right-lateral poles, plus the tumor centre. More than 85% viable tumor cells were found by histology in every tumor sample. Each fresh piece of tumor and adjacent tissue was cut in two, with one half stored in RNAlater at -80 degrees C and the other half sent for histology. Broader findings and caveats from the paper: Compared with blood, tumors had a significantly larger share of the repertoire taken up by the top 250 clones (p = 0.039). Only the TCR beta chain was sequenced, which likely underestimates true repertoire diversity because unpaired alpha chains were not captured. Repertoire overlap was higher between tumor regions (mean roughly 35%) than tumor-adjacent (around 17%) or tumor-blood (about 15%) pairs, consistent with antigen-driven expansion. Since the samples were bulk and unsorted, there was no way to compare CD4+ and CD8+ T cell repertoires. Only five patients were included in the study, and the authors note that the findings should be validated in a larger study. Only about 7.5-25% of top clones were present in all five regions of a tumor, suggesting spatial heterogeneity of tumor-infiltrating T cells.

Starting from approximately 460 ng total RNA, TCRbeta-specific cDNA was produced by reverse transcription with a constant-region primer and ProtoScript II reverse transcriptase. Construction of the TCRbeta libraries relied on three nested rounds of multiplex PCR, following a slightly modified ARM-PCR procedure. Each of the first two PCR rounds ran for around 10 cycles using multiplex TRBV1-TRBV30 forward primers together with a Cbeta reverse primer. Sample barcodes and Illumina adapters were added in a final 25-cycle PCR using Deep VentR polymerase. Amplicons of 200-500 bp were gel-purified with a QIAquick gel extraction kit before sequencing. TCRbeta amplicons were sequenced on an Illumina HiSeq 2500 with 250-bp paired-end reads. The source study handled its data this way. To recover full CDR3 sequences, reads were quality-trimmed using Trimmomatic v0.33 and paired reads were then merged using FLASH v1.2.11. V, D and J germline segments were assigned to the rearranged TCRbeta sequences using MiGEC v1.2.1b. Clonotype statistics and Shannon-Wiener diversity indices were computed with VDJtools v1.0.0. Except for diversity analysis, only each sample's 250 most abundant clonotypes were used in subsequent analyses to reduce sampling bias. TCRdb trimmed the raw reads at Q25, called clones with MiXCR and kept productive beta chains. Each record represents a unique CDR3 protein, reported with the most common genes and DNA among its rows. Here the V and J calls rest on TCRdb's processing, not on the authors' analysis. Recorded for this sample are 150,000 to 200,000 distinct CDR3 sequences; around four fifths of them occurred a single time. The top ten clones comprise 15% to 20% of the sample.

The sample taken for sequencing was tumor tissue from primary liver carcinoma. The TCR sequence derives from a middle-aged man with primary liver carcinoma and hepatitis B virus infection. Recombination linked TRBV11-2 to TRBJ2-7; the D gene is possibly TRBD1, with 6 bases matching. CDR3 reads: CASSLRWTVENEQYF. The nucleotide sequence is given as TGTGCAAGCAGCCTACGATGGACAGTGGAGAACGAGCAGTACTTC.